This TCR beta chain was sequenced in a study of human T cells and chemical hapten exposure (dated by TCRdb to the early 2020s). Looking at the study overall: For sensitization, 2% DPC in acetone was applied to a 2 cm by 2 cm area of upper inner arm skin. Patients additionally received weekly therapeutic DPC doses to the scalp throughout the roughly 25-week study period. The mostly female patient cohort included alopecia areata with under or over 50% scalp involvement, alopecia totalis and alopecia universalis. Approximately 28 alopecia patients provided blood for TCR sequencing at one to four time points (pre-sensitization, 2, 6 and 24 weeks). Patch tests used Finn chambers with 0.01% DPC on the upper back, scored after 6 days by International Contact Dermatitis Research Group standards. In alopecia patients, the study followed how the peripheral blood TCR repertoire changed in vivo over primary and secondary sensitization to diphenylcyclopropenone (DPC), a hapten. The libraries were sequenced as a pool, and the TCR yield per sample differed mostly because of small variations in library volumes within the pool. Blood was sampled from patients pre-sensitization (week 0) and at 2, 6 and about 24 weeks after DPC sensitization. Results the study describes overall, beyond this receptor: Compared with pre-sensitization or healthy control sets, expanded TCRs formed significantly more large CDR3 similarity clusters, which is consistent with antigen-driven responses. DPC sensitization did not change the number of TCRs with a frequency above 1 in 1000, and there was no evidence of changes in global repertoire structure. Because all patients had alopecia, a presumed autoimmune disease, the immune response of the patients might differ from that of healthy individuals. Patch test score correlated positively with the number of PT1 expanded TCRs, reaching significance at thresholds 8, 16 and 32 but not at 4. Repeated subsampling changed both the strength of the expansion versus patch-test correlation and the threshold at which the correlation became significant.

In its sample, this clonotype was seen a few times. Its recognized antigen is unknown. Base qualities are missing; no much larger clone stands one base away. The CDR3 goes from the cysteine to the phenylalanine over 15 residues. Just the 45-base CDR3 DNA is kept, in frame starting at base 1. CDR1 SGHTA and CDR2 FQGNSA are derived from the germline V gene. The V end gives up 0 bases and the J end 3 bases, leaving 5 bases in the junction not matched to a gene. The library was built by means of RACE. TCRdb lists the instrument as NextSeq 500. Library preparation attached unique molecular identifiers to individual cDNA molecules for quantitative, reproducible TCR counting. For every blood RNA sample, sequencing covered both the TCR alpha and TCR beta chains. As for the original processing: The median number of TCRs per sample was roughly 100,000, ranging from about 20,000 to 700,000. V, J and CDR3 annotation of the TCR reads was carried out using the Decombinator software suite. To make PS versus PT1 abundance plots, every sample was subsampled to the same number of TCRs (28,000). TCRs were defined as expanded if absent before sensitization and observed at least eight times at the 2-week time point. TCRdb cleaned the public reads at Q25 with fastp, built clones with MiXCR and kept in-frame beta chains. Merged by CDR3 protein, the rows form single entries marked with the most common genes and DNA. These V and J calls rely on TCRdb rather than the paper's analysis. Recorded for this sample are some 74,000 distinct CDR3 sequences; 13% to 15% of them occurred a single time. The ten largest account for approximately 4.6% of the sample.

The sample's time point label, in plain terms: pre-sensitization, week 0. The sample's treatment or condition label is to be understood as: therapeutic diphenylcyclopropenone sensitization with weekly scalp DPC. At every patch-test visit, the blood draw took place before the patch test was put on. To be eligible, patients had to be aged 18 to 70, diagnosed with alopecia and judged suitable for DPC therapy, while pregnant patients were excluded. Total RNA was isolated from unfractionated whole blood collected in Tempus Blood RNA tubes. The chain is assembled from TRBV7-2 and TRBJ2-7; a stretch of 7 junction bases matches TRBD1. Sequences were derived from whole blood, sampled in connection with sensitization to the hapten diphenylcyclopropenone (DPC). This TCR was sampled from a woman aged 45-59 years with alopecia areata. Some clones in this sample may be carry-over from other donors' samples. The DNA sequence reads TGTGCCAGCAGCTTAGCGGGCAGGGGGAGCTACGAGCAGTACTTC. It is translated as CASSLAGRGSYEQYF.